This T cell receptor (beta chain) was recorded in a study of early T cells in non-severe SARS-CoV-2 infection. Study in general: Sequencing of bulk RNA from unsorted whole blood was done, without chain pairing. Study-level results: Matching against VDJdb likely underestimated virus-specific expansions, favoring anti-spike CD8.

Unique molecular identifiers (one per individual cDNA molecule) were attached. MiXCR, run by TCRdb on the 5' RACE reads, gives a single entry per CDR3 protein. This sample carries about 98,000 distinct CDR3 sequences, around 10% of them seen once, and the ten largest clones take 4.5% to 5.5%. The CDR3 runs 14 residues. Germline assignment: CDR1 DFQATT and CDR2 SNEGSKA (reference sequence). After removal of 5 bases from V and 1 base from J, the junction contained 6 bases not matched to a gene. Ten or more counts support this clonotype. What it binds is unknown. Sequenced material: whole blood. V and J are TRBV20-1 and TRBJ2-7; 9 bases are a match to TRBD1. The TCR was taken from an adult who was a healthcare worker with PCR-confirmed SARS-CoV-2 infection or an uninfected control (not recorded which). The CDR3 nucleotides are TGCAGTGCTTTATGGACAGGGGAGTCCTACGAGCAGTACTTC. It is translated as CSALWTGESYEQYF.